Listed below are T cell receptor beta chains from one sample, sequenced in a study of CD8 T cells in ankylosing spondylitis. MiXCR, run by TCRdb on the 5' RACE reads, gives a single entry per CDR3 protein. There are just under 550,000 distinct CDR3 sequences in the sample; roughly 13% occur only once, and nearly 7% lies in the top ten. Sequences were obtained from blood, either unsorted or a sorted T cell fraction (not recorded which). All receptors come from a male donor with ankylosing spondylitis. Both conserved end residues are part of each CDR3. A D gene is named only where the DNA matches it firmly. Part of the rows lack a size; the others show once, few, many or a class for expanded clones.

j_call v_call clone_size d_call cdr3_nt cdr3_aa
TRBJ2-1 TRBV4-1 - - TGCGCCAGCAGCCAGAGGAGCGGAGCCTACAATGAGCAGTTCTTC CASSQRSGAYNEQFF
TRBJ1-1 TRBV5-1 few TRBD1 TGCGCCAGCAGTAGGGACAGGGGGCAAGCTGAAGCTTTCTTT CASSRDRGQAEAFF
TRBJ1-6 TRBV28 - TRBD1 TGTGCCAGCAGGACGGGGGACAGGAGTTCACCCCTCCACTTT CASRTGDRSSPLHF
TRBJ1-1 TRBV6-1 few - TGTGCCAGCAGAGAGGGACCGGTGAACACTGAAGCTTTCTTT CASREGPVNTEAFF
TRBJ1-2 TRBV6-1 - TRBD1 TGTGCCAGCATGCCCGGGACAGGGCTTTATGGCTACACCTTC CASMPGTGLYGYTF
TRBJ1-1 TRBV12-3/TRBV12-4 - - TGTGCCAGCAGCCCGCCCGCGAGAACTGAAGCTTTCTTT CASSPPARTEAFF
TRBJ2-1 TRBV10-2 - - TGCGCCAGCGGCCTGAATGAGCAGTTCTTC CASGLNEQFF
TRBJ2-3 TRBV7-2 few TRBD1 TGTGCCAGCAGCTTCCTCTACCGGGACAGGCCGCAGTATTTT CASSFLYRDRPQYF
TRBJ2-3 TRBV4-2 few - TGTGCCAGCAGCCAACAAGGGACGGAGCTACTGAGAGATACGCAGTATTTT CASSQQGTELLRDTQYF
TRBJ2-3 TRBV20-1 - TRBD2 TGCAGTGCTTTCCCACGACTAGCGGGCCGCACAGATACGCAGTATTTT CSAFPRLAGRTDTQYF
TRBJ2-1 TRBV15 few - TGTGCCACCAGCAGAGATCTTTTGAATGGGAGCTCCTACAATGAGCAGTTCTTC CATSRDLLNGSSYNEQFF